This TCR beta chain was obtained from a study of T-cell reconstitution after alpha-beta-depleted transplantation in children. Preparation of the TCRbeta library used unique molecular identifiers. TCRdb re-analysed the PCR reads in MiXCR, keeping a single row per CDR3 protein. The data hold more than 450,000 distinct CDR3 sequences, with around 17% observed a single time. The table lists this clonotype with a few counts. V trimming: 5 bases; J trimming: 2 bases; junction bases outside the gene matches: 8. The CDR3 sequence is 15 residues long. Germline CDR1 is SEHNR and CDR2 is FQNEAQ (reference sequence).

J is TRBJ2-7 and V is TRBV7-9, with 8 bases identical to TRBD1. This receptor was taken from a human donor who donated a stem cell graft to a child with acute lymphoblastic leukemia. The source material was PBMCs from the stem cell graft donor, sampled from the stem cell graft. Written as DNA, the CDR3 is TGTGCCAGCAGCGGAACGGGACAGGTCCCCTACGAGCAGTACTTC. It is translated as CASSGTGQVPYEQYF.